Here is one T cell receptor beta chain with its context. These data are taken from a study of blood T cell repertoires in COVID-19. Study background: Samples of COVID-19 (acute and convalescent) were obtained from the United States, Italy and Spain. T cells, B-cell-depleted T cells, or PBMCs provided the cDNA or gDNA that served as material.

Under the authors' procedure: Quantification of nucleated cells was approximated via reference gene primer amplification. TCRdb's copy holds only in-frame clones and misses some; the assay was immunoSEQ multiplex PCR. The DNA was the basis for D and trimming; V, J and clone size are from that table. Seen here are about 32,000 clones, over 90% observed once, and the top ten hold about 0.85%. With 5 bases removed from V and 5 bases from J, the gap between germline ends came to 18 bases. Germline-derived CDR1 and CDR2 are SNHLY and FYNNEI. This CDR3 is 15 amino acids long. This chain joins TRBV2 and TRBJ2-5, with D perhaps matching TRBD2 (6 bases). This TCR was sampled from a male donor with active COVID-19. The sequencing input was peripheral blood. The CDR3 sequence: CASSSPGLGGETQYF. In nucleotides, the CDR3 is TGTGCCAGCAGTTCTCCGGGACTCGGCGGCGAGACCCAGTACTTC.